A selection of T cell receptor beta chains follows, all from one sample in a study of CD8 T cells in ankylosing spondylitis. TCRdb analysed the 5' RACE reads with MiXCR anew, one entry per CDR3 protein. The sample consists of about 90,000 distinct CDR3 sequences, around 30% of them appearing once. The sample consisted of blood, either unsorted or a sorted T cell fraction (not recorded which). These receptor sequences come from a male donor with ankylosing spondylitis or in good health (not recorded which). CDR3s include the opening cysteine and the closing phenylalanine or tryptophan. D genes are given only for firm matches. The size entry is marked missing in some rows and otherwise reads once, few, many or a size class.

d_gene,j_gene,v_gene,abundance,CDR3nt,CDR3aa
.,TRBJ2-1,TRBV9,few,TGTGCCAGCAGCCTCGAGGGGGTTTACAATGAGCAGTTCTTC,CASSLEGVYNEQFF
TRBD2,TRBJ2-5,TRBV5-1,many,TGCGCCAGCAGCGGGGGACTAGCGCAAGAGACCCAGTACTTC,CASSGGLAQETQYF
TRBD2,TRBJ2-3,TRBV7-9,many,TGTGCCAGCAGGTTAGCGGGAGCCACCTCGAATACGCAGTATTTT,CASRLAGATSNTQYF
.,TRBJ2-5,TRBV5-1,.,TGCGCCAGCAGCATGACAGATCCTCAAGAGACCCAGTACTTC,CASSMTDPQETQYF
TRBD2,TRBJ2-5,TRBV5-1,few,TGCGCCAGCAGCTTGAACGCGGGAGAAACCCAGTACTTC,CASSLNAGETQYF
.,TRBJ1-2,TRBV10-3,.,TGTGCCATCAGTGAGTCCGGCGGGCGAGGTCCGTTC,CAISESGGRGPF
.,TRBJ2-2,TRBV29-1,.,TGCAGCGTTGGTTGGGCGACGGGGGAGCTGTTTTTT,CSVGWATGELFF
.,TRBJ2-1,TRBV15,.,TGTGCCACCAGCAGAGATCCCCAGGACACAAGACCCCTCAATGAGCAGTTCTTC,CATSRDPQDTRPLNEQFF
.,TRBJ2-3,TRBV2,.,TGTGCCAGCGAAATAGCCACTAGCACAGATACGCAGTATTTT,CASEIATSTDTQYF
.,TRBJ1-2,TRBV20-1,.,TGCAGTGCCCAACAGCTTTACCCTAACTATGGCTACACCTTC,CSAQQLYPNYGYTF
.,TRBJ2-5,TRBV27,few,TGTGCCAGCAGTTTACCCGGGTACCAAGAGACCCAGTACTTC,CASSLPGYQETQYF
TRBD2,TRBJ2-1,TRBV5-5,.,TGTGCCAGCAGCTTGTGGAAACTAGCGGGAGGGAGGGAGCAGTTCTTC,CASSLWKLAGGREQFF
TRBD1,TRBJ1-1,TRBV7-9,.,TGTGCCAGCAGCCCAACCGACAGGGCTCGAGCTTTCTTT,CASSPTDRARAFF
TRBD1,TRBJ1-4,TRBV5-1,few,TGCGCCAGCAGCTTGTCGGGGACAGGGCAGCTGAAACTGTTTTTT,CASSLSGTGQLKLFF
TRBD2,TRBJ2-3,TRBV20-1,.,TGCAGTGCTAGTTCCTCTAGCGGCACTAGCACAGATACGCACTATTTT,CSASSSSGTSTDTHYF
.,TRBJ1-5,TRBV20-1,.,TGCAGTGCTACCCTCGGGGCAGGTCAGCCCCAGCATTTT,CSATLGAGQPQHF
.,TRBJ2-7,TRBV5-1,.,TGCGCCAGCAGCTTGGTGGCAGGGAAGCTCCACGAGCAGTACTTC,CASSLVAGKLHEQYF
.,TRBJ1-1,TRBV24-1,.,TGTGCCACCAGGTTCCGGGGAGACACTGAAGCTTTCTTT,CATRFRGDTEAFF
.,TRBJ1-5,TRBV28,.,TGTGCCAGCACCTACGGAGCCCAGCCCCAGCATTTT,CASTYGAQPQHF
.,TRBJ1-2,TRBV27,few,TGTGCCAGCAGTTTAGAGGGCCGGTATGGCTACACCTTC,CASSLEGRYGYTF
.,TRBJ2-2,TRBV10-1,.,TGCGCCAGCAGTGAACGTGAGACCGGGGAGCTGTTTTTT,CASSERETGELFF
TRBD2,TRBJ2-5,TRBV7-3,.,TGTGCCAGCAGCTTAGGCGGGGGAGGTGGAGAGACCCAGTACTTC,CASSLGGGGGETQYF
.,TRBJ2-3,TRBV15,few,TGTGCCACCAGCAGAGATTTCCCTTTTGTCTTCCGGATAGGGTCAGATACGCAGTATTTT,CATSRDFPFVFRIGSDTQYF
TRBD2,TRBJ2-1,TRBV7-8,.,TGTGCCAGCAGCTTAAGCGGGAGGCTGAACAATGAGCAGTTCTTC,CASSLSGRLNNEQFF
.,TRBJ1-2,TRBV7-2,.,TGTGCCAGCAGCTTAGGTCCGGGCAGCTATGGCTACACCTTC,CASSLGPGSYGYTF
.,TRBJ1-4,TRBV6-1,few,TGTGCCAGCAGTCAGGATGGACTAACTAATGAAAAACTGTTTTTT,CASSQDGLTNEKLFF
.,TRBJ2-1,TRBV7-6,.,TGTGCCAGCAGCTCGAGTCTATTCTACAATGAGCAGTTCTTC,CASSSSLFYNEQFF
.,TRBJ2-1,TRBV27,many,TGTGCCAGCAGTTTAATTCTGGGGAGGACGCAGTTCTTC,CASSLILGRTQFF